What follows are 9 T cell receptor beta chains derived from one specimen sequenced in a study of CXCR3-negative and CXCR3-positive naive CD8 T cells. General study findings and limits: Hydrophobicity of TRB CDR3s was greater in CXCR3-positive naive cells than in CXCR3-negative naive cells.

The method, 5' RACE with UMI labels, was used to prepare the TRB cDNA libraries. TCRdb reanalyzed the 5' RACE reads and collapses them to one entry per CDR3 protein, without DNA. In total, the table holds under 85,000 distinct CDR3 sequences. No antigen is known for these receptors. Sequences were obtained from naive CXCR3+ CD8+ T cells from blood. Documented subset: CD45RO-CCR7+CD27+CD95- naive CD8+ T cells expressing CXCR3 (TNR3+). Source of these receptors: a human donor in good health. Some clones in this sample may be carry-over from other donors' samples.

This chain joins TRBV30 and TRBJ1-1. The CDR3 is made up of 16 amino acids. Looked up from germline, CDR1 is GTSNPN and CDR2 is SVGIG (reference sequence). Here the CDR3 reads CAWNPTVGDMNTEAFF.

V gene TRBV6-5 combines with J gene TRBJ2-3. The CDR3 totals 14 residues. The germline V gene encodes CDR1 MNHEY and CDR2 SVGAGI. Here the CDR3 reads CASSWVAGADTQYF.

The rearrangement links TRBV20-1 to TRBJ2-1; TCRdb designates TRBD2, a call that cannot be tested without DNA. Germline assignment: CDR1 DFQATT and CDR2 SNEGSKA (reference sequence). The CDR3 runs 13 residues. CDR3 sequence reads: CSASGAPVGEQFF.

This chain joins TRBV4-1 and TRBJ2-3; TCRdb's D call, TRBD2, is unchecked because there is no DNA. CDR1 and CDR2 from the germline V gene are MGHRA and YSYEKL. CDR3 length: 13 amino acids. The CDR3 is CATGEDSTDTQYF.

This chain links TRBV7-9 with TRBJ2-1; the TCRdb call, TRBD1, lacks DNA for checking. The germline CDR1 and CDR2 sequences are SEHNR and FQNEAQ (reference sequence). This CDR3 region has 13 residues. CDR3 amino acids: CASSHPVENEQFF.

V usage is TRBV23-1 and J usage is TRBJ2-1; the TCRdb D gene call, TRBD1, has no DNA to confirm it. TRBV23-1 is an ORF for which the function is uncertain. This CDR3 spans 15 amino acids. The CDR3 loop is CASSHYTGGYNEQFF.

V gene TRBV6-4 combines with J gene TRBJ2-3; absent DNA, TCRdb's TRBD1 call cannot be checked. The CDR3 consists of 14 residues. Germline V gives CDR1 MRHNA, CDR2 SNTAGT. This CDR3 reads CASSERGPPDTQYF.

The V call is TRBV2, the J call TRBJ2-7; the TCRdb call, TRBD1, lacks DNA for checking. CDR1 SNHLY and CDR2 FYNNEI come from the germline V gene. This CDR3 has 13 amino acids. The CDR3 here is CASVGTVTYEQYF.

The J gene is TRBJ2-1, the V gene TRBV18. CDR1 KGHSH and CDR2 LQKENI come from the germline V gene. This CDR3 spans 12 amino acids. The CDR3 region is CASSRQNNEQFF.